Each of the 23 T cell receptor beta chains below was sequenced from the same sample in a study of blood T cell repertoires in COVID-19 (dated by TCRdb to about 2020). Library creation used the immunoSEQ multiplex PCR assay. The clones in this table, taken by TCRdb from immuneACCESS, are in-frame only. Not every clone is retained; where verified, under half of the shortfall comes from an unresolved V gene, and the cause of the rest is unknown. The sample includes roughly 160,000 clones, with over 75% observed a single time. The ten most abundant clones make up roughly 7% of the sample. Source material: PBMCs or T cells enriched from blood (not recorded which). These receptors all stem from a woman aged 45-59 years who had recovered from COVID-19.

The V gene is TRBV28, the J gene TRBJ2-3; tentatively, D is TRBD1 (6 bases). Germline V CDR1 and CDR2: MDHEN, SYDVKM. The CDR3 is made up of 13 amino acids. V lost 6 bases, J lost 3 bases, and 10 bases lay in between. DNA for the CDR3: TGTGCCAGCAGAGAAACAGGGACAGATACGCAGTATTTT. This encodes CASRETGTDTQYF.

V is TRBV3-1 (or the pseudogene TRBV3-2) and J is TRBJ2-1, with D possibly TRBD2 on 5 matching bases. The CDR3 extends over 15 amino acids. Germline V gene data show CDR1 as LGHDT and CDR2 as YNNKEL (reference sequence). Trimming stripped 4 bases from V and 0 bases from J, with 10 bases between. The CDR3, as DNA: TGTGCCAGCAGCCCGATGGGGAGCTCCTACAATGAGCAGTTCTTC. Its translation: CASSPMGSSYNEQFF.

The chain couples TRBV28 to TRBJ1-4; D uncertain. CDR1 and CDR2 (germline): MDHEN, SYDVKM. There are 13 residues in the CDR3. V dropped 3 bases and J dropped 7 bases, with 9 bases sitting between them. CDR3 in DNA: TGTGCCAGCAGTTTTGACGGAGTTGAAAAACTGTTTTTT. Translation: CASSFDGVEKLFF. Drawing the rest from reference TRBV28 and TRBJ1-4, the complete variable domain is DVKVTQSSRYLVKRTGEKVFLECVQDMDHENMFWYRQDPGLGLRLIYFSYDVKMKEKGDIPEGYSVSREKKERFSLILESASTNQTSMYLCASSFDGVEKLFFGSGTQLSVL.

The rearrangement links TRBV14 to TRBJ2-7; 9 bases are a match to TRBD1. From germline, CDR1 is SGHDN and CDR2 FVKESK. Trimming cost V 4 bases and J 6 bases; bases outside gene matches: 7. The CDR3 consists of 14 residues. For the CDR3, the DNA is TGTGCCAGCAGCCGAAGACAGGGGGAGAGCGAGCAGTACTTC. Residues: CASSRRQGESEQYF.

The V call is TRBV3-1 (or the pseudogene TRBV3-2), the J call TRBJ2-1, with 9 nucleotides matching TRBD2. Unmatched junction bases numbered 5, after V lost 5 bases and J lost 6 bases. CDR3 length equals 14 residues. Germline CDR1 is LGHDT and CDR2 is YNNKEL (reference sequence). The CDR3 region has the DNA TGTGCCAGCAGCGGAATAGCGGGAGCCAATGAGCAGTTCTTC. Encoded protein: CASSGIAGANEQFF.

A single count supports this clone. The rearrangement links TRBV7-9 to TRBJ2-7, with a weak D call TRBD1 (5 bases). Germline loops: CDR1 SEHNR, CDR2 FQNEAQ (reference sequence). The V and J ends lost 5 bases and 1 base respectively, with 9 bases between them. CDR3 length: 13 amino acids. This CDR3 is CASSSRVSYEQYF. DNA of the CDR3: TGTGCCAGCAGCAGCAGGGTTTCCTACGAGCAGTACTTC.

As DNA, the CDR3 is TGTGCCAGCAGCGAGACTAGCGCGCGCTCCTACGAGCAGTACTTC. Translation: CASSETSARSYEQYF. This rearrangement joins TRBV2 to TRBJ2-7; 8 bases align to TRBD2. Germline V gene sequence: CDR1 SNHLY, CDR2 FYNNEI. V lost 6 bases to trimming and J lost 0 bases; unmatched junction nucleotides: 7. This CDR3 spans 15 amino acids.

The chain carries TRBV18 and TRBJ2-5, with D perhaps TRBD2 (6 bases). CDR1 and CDR2 (germline): KGHSH, LQKENI. The CDR3 loop spans 14 amino acids. V dropped 5 bases and J dropped 4 bases, with 14 bases sitting between them. The CDR3 is CASSWDLMAETQYF. The CDR3 DNA is TGTGCCAGCTCATGGGACTTAATGGCAGAGACCCAGTACTTC.

The CDR3 here is CASSPPDRATNEKLFF. The CDR3 DNA reads TGTGCCAGCTCACCACCGGACAGGGCAACTAATGAAAAACTGTTTTTT. V is TRBV18 and J is TRBJ1-4, with 8 bases fitting TRBD1. CDR3 size: 16 residues. Germline values: CDR1 KGHSH, CDR2 LQKENI. The V and J ends lost 0 bases and 0 bases, in that order; junction bases with no gene match: 0.

This clone came up once. The chain carries TRBV27 and TRBJ2-3; 8 bases are shared with TRBD1. The germline V gene encodes CDR1 MNHEY and CDR2 SMNVEV (reference sequence). V shed 6 bases and J 3 bases; nucleotides not matched to a gene: 11. The CDR3 has 16 residues. CDR3 in amino acids: CASSTAGGFVTDTQYF. The CDR3 nucleotides read TGTGCCAGCAGCACCGCAGGGGGCTTTGTAACAGATACGCAGTATTTT.

The chain recombines TRBV5-1 with TRBJ2-2, with D perhaps TRBD1 (6 bases). The length of the CDR3 is 17 residues. Per germline, CDR1 SGHRS and CDR2 YFSETQ. Trimming stripped 0 bases from V and 0 bases from J, with 12 bases between. The CDR3, as DNA: TGCGCCAGCAGCTTGGTTATAGGGGGAGCGAACACCGGGGAGCTGTTTTTT. Translated: CASSLVIGGANTGELFF.

The chain carries TRBV4-2 and TRBJ2-7, with 10 positions matching TRBD2. The germline V gene encodes CDR1 LGHNA and CDR2 YNFKEQ. The CDR3 loop spans 18 amino acids. J lost 3 bases, V lost 0 bases, and 11 bases had no gene match. CDR3 region: CASSQDPPLAGVGYEQYF. The CDR3 nucleotides are TGTGCCAGCAGCCAAGATCCCCCGCTAGCGGGAGTGGGCTACGAGCAGTACTTC.

The chain is built from TRBV30 and TRBJ2-3; perhaps TRBD1 as D (5 bases). The ends were cut back, 0 bases at V and 0 bases at J, with 28 bases in the middle. The germline CDR1 and CDR2 sequences are GTSNPN and SVGIG (reference sequence). The CDR3 loop spans 21 amino acids. The CDR3 here is CAWSVHILLGEAAASTDTQYF. The CDR3 coding sequence is TGTGCCTGGAGTGTACATATATTGTTAGGGGAAGCTGCGGCTAGCACAGATACGCAGTATTTT.

The chain uses TRBV25-1 and TRBJ2-2; 7 bases are shared with TRBD1. Germline CDR1 MGHDK, CDR2 SYGVNS. The CDR3 totals 15 residues. The J segment lost 5 bases and the V segment lost 5 bases, leaving 8 bases of the junction unmatched. CDR3 amino acids: CASSFWAGGTGELFF. CDR3 nucleotides: TGTGCCAGCAGTTTCTGGGCAGGGGGAACCGGGGAGCTGTTTTTT.

The chain has TRBV6-5 and TRBJ2-1, with D maybe TRBD1 (5 bases). Trimming cost V 6 bases and J 12 bases, with 21 bases left between them. Germline V gene sequence: CDR1 MNHEY, CDR2 SVGAGI. This CDR3 spans 14 amino acids. CDR3 nucleotide sequence: TGTGCCAGCAGGCCCCTCGACAGCCGGCACGGGCAGTTCTTC. The encoded protein is CASRPLDSRHGQFF.

This clone was found once. The chain recombines TRBV5-6 with TRBJ1-1, with D uncertain. There are 14 residues in the CDR3. CDR1 SGHDT and CDR2 YYEEEE come from the germline V gene. V was cut by 1 base and J by 0 bases, with 7 bases left in between. CDR3 residues: CASSLTALNTEAFF. The CDR3 nucleotides read TGTGCCAGCAGCTTGACAGCCTTGAACACTGAAGCTTTCTTT.

The chain uses TRBV7-8 and TRBJ1-5; 7 nucleotides line up with TRBD1. V lost 5 bases, J lost 0 bases, and 7 bases stayed unmatched. The CDR3 consists of 16 residues. The germline CDR1 and CDR2 sequences are SGHVS and FQNEAQ. The CDR3 region has the DNA TGTGCCAGCAGCCCCGAGACAGGGTATAGCAATCAGCCCCAGCATTTT. The encoded protein is CASSPETGYSNQPQHF. Looking up the rest from reference TRBV7-8 and TRBJ1-5 gives the full variable domain: GAGVSQSPRYKVAKRGQDVALRCDPISGHVSLFWYQQALGQGPEFLTYFQNEAQLDKSGLPSDRFFAERPEGSVSTLKIQRTQQEDSAVYLCASSPETGYSNQPQHFGDGTRLSIL.

The gene calls are TRBV10-3 and TRBJ2-1; D is undetermined. Trimming took off 4 bases at V and 6 bases at J, with 10 bases between the two ends. The length of the CDR3 is 13 residues. Germline V gives CDR1 ENHRY, CDR2 SYGVKD. The CDR3 region has the DNA TGTGCCATCAGTGGGTCCCTCCGCAATGAGCAGTTCTTC. Protein sequence: CAISGSLRNEQFF.

The V and J genes are TRBV28 and TRBJ1-1, with D tentatively TRBD1 (6 bases). Germline CDR1 MDHEN, CDR2 SYDVKM. The ends were cut back, 6 bases at V and 1 base at J, with 12 bases in the middle. This CDR3 is 14 amino acids long. The CDR3 sequence is CASRVQGQNTEAFF. CDR3 nucleotides: TGTGCCAGCAGGGTACAGGGCCAGAACACTGAAGCTTTCTTT.

The gene calls are TRBV11-3 and TRBJ1-1; a weak D match, TRBD1 (6 bases). The CDR3 sequence is 13 residues long. Germline V CDR1 and CDR2: SGHNT, YENEEA. Trimming removed 6 bases at V and 8 bases at J, with 16 bases between. CDR3 sequence: CASSIDRPSEAFF. CDR3 DNA: TGTGCCAGCAGTATTGACAGGCCCTCCGAAGCTTTCTTT.

The chain recombines TRBV7-9 with TRBJ2-3; TRBD2 is a possible D gene (5 bases). Trimming pared 5 bases from V and 0 bases from J, leaving 12 bases between. This CDR3 comprises 15 residues. Per the germline V gene, CDR1 is SEHNR and CDR2 is FQNEAQ (reference sequence). The DNA for the CDR3 is TGTGCCAGCAGCCGCGGAGCGGCTAGCACAGATACGCAGTATTTT. This codes for CASSRGAASTDTQYF.

The count of this clone is one. The rearrangement joins TRBV6-1 to TRBJ1-5; possible D gene TRBD1, 5 bases. The length of the CDR3 is 16 residues. V shed 0 bases and J shed 7 bases, with 16 bases lying between them. Germline assignment: CDR1 MNHNS and CDR2 SASEGT. The chain's CDR3 is CASSEAMGTSGQPQHF. CDR3 in DNA: TGTGCCAGCAGTGAAGCAATGGGGACTAGTGGGCAGCCCCAGCATTTT.

This clone was counted only a few times. The chain combines TRBV19 with TRBJ2-2, with D possibly TRBD1 on 6 matching bases. The V end was cut by 1 base, the J end by 6 bases, with 12 bases between. Germline CDR1 reads LNHDA; CDR2 reads SQIVND (reference sequence). This CDR3 has 15 amino acids. CDR3 residues: CASSIVQGLAGELFF. CDR3 coding DNA: TGTGCCAGTAGTATAGTCCAGGGGTTGGCCGGGGAGCTGTTTTTT.